These T cell receptor beta chains were read from a single sample in a study of regulatory T cells in long-lasting Graves disease. MiXCR, applied by TCRdb to the multiplex PCR reads, yields one record per CDR3 protein. The table includes 450,000 or so distinct CDR3 sequences, 20% to 25% detected once. The sequences come from peripheral blood mononuclear cells (PBMCs), collected when the disease was refractory, from a patient treated with antithyroid drugs. These receptor sequences come from a female donor with Graves disease. CDR3s include the opening cysteine and the closing phenylalanine or tryptophan.

j_gene	v_gene	CDR3aa
TRBJ2-7	TRBV6-2/TRBV6-3	CASSSDRLGYEQYF
TRBJ1-2	TRBV10-1	CASSDGFHGYTF
TRBJ2-6	TRBV6-1	CAISGRGLAGANVLTF
TRBJ2-2	TRBV6-1	CAIDLAGERTGELFF
TRBJ2-7	TRBV11-2	CASSLPSRVQYF
TRBJ1-6	TRBV9	CASSVVGERSPLHF
TRBJ1-6	TRBV20-1	CSARRQQTSNSPLHF
TRBJ1-4	TRBV20-1	CSARDPRGSTNEKLFF
TRBJ2-7	TRBV28	CASTTGPYEQYF
TRBJ1-2	TRBV2	CASSLIRTGGYGYTF
TRBJ2-7	TRBV20-1	CSASFGGEQYF
TRBJ2-2	TRBV6-5	CASSYFHPSFNTGELFF
TRBJ1-6	TRBV7-8	CASSFRAAAPLHF
TRBJ1-1	TRBV7-3	CASSFRQGMNTEAFF
TRBJ2-7	TRBV28	CASISSDAVYEQYF
TRBJ1-1	TRBV30	CAWSVRGMVTEAFF
TRBJ1-5	TRBV19	CASSKSGNQPQHF
TRBJ2-5	TRBV30	CAWRPPHRGRANSETQYF
TRBJ1-1	TRBV19	CASISDRENTEAFF
TRBJ1-4	TRBV7-6	CASSLVGESNEKLFF
TRBJ2-5	TRBV24-1	CATSDLGQFGQETQYF
TRBJ2-5	TRBV27	CASRKDSLYQETQYF
TRBJ1-5	TRBV18	CASSPQDLNQPQHF
TRBJ2-7	TRBV7-2	CASSLARYGGTSSGYEQYF
TRBJ2-5	TRBV3-1	CASSRDSGGETQYF
TRBJ1-2	TRBV6-1	CASAQARDTF
TRBJ1-1	TRBV2	CASSALGDRVEAFF
TRBJ1-3	TRBV6-5	CASSYLVGMGGENTIYF
TRBJ2-2	TRBV7-3	CASTPQGTGELFF
TRBJ1-1	TRBV20-1	CSAPGGTKAFF
TRBJ2-1	TRBV11-3	CASSLDPQEQFF
TRBJ2-7	TRBV12-3/TRBV12-4	CASTLTSGSYEQYF
TRBJ2-4	TRBV20-1	CSAPALGGIQYF
TRBJ2-2	TRBV6-2/TRBV6-3	CASRGRTGELFF
TRBJ2-7	TRBV7-9	CASSFVTVTYEQYF
TRBJ1-6	TRBV19	CASRPGTGNSPLHF
TRBJ1-1	TRBV7-2	CASSLVGIGAFF
TRBJ2-7	TRBV2	CASTQGTYEQYF
TRBJ1-1	TRBV2	CASSVRGADTEAFF
TRBJ2-7	TRBV12-3/TRBV12-4	CASRSGGTIAPEQYF
TRBJ1-5	TRBV6-2/TRBV6-3	CASSYRDQPQHF